This T cell receptor beta chain was captured in a study of T cell responses to AZD1222 COVID-19 vaccine. Profiling relied on immunoSEQ multiplex PCR, and the TCRdb table lists in-frame clones only, not all of them. The sample shows under 170,000 clones, roughly 92% of them seen only once. Study-wide points: A mostly white British donor set with more females was recruited, and clonal diversity was possibly underestimated. Reportedly, nearly half of unique spike TCRs recognized epitopes outside B.1.351/B.1.1.7 mutations.

Germline V CDR1 and CDR2: SGDLS, YYNGEE. Trimming stripped 3 bases from V and 0 bases from J, with 7 bases between. The CDR3 loop spans 14 amino acids. With respect to this clone: Its antigen is still unknown.

This TCR derives from an adult in good health. This chain joins TRBV9 and TRBJ1-3; D is uncertain. The material sequenced was peripheral blood, taken on day 0 of AZD1222 vaccination. The CDR3 coding sequence is TGTGCCAGCAGCGATACGCCCTCTGGAAACACCATATATTTT. Amino acid sequence: CASSDTPSGNTIYF.